The 18 T cell receptor beta chains below come from one sample, sequenced in a study of blood T cell repertoires in COVID-19. Data came from immunoSEQ multiplex PCR; TCRdb stores just in-frame clones and leaves some out. The table lists 100,000 or so clones, 65% to 90% of them singletons. Input material: peripheral blood. The receptors derive from a man aged 80 or over with acute or convalescent COVID-19.

The chain joins TRBV27 to TRBJ2-6, with D uncertain. CDR3 size: 15 residues. V lost 4 bases to trimming and J lost 0 bases, with 7 bases between them. Germline CDR1 MNHEY, CDR2 SMNVEV (reference sequence). CDR3 amino acids: CASSSPGSGANVLTF. The CDR3 DNA reads as TGTGCCAGCAGTTCCCCAGGCTCTGGGGCCAACGTCCTGACTTTC.

The CDR3 bases are TGTGCCAGCAGCGTAACAGGGGCTGGGGCCAACGTCCTGACTTTC. Translating gives CASSVTGAGANVLTF. The chain recombines TRBV7-9 with TRBJ2-6, with TRBD1 matching 7 bases. V lost 5 bases to trimming and J lost 2 bases; unmatched junction nucleotides: 3. Germline CDR1 is SEHNR and CDR2 is FQNEAQ (reference sequence). This CDR3 comprises 15 residues.

The gene calls are TRBV30 and TRBJ1-4; the match to TRBD1 covers 10 bases. This CDR3 spans 15 amino acids. Per germline, CDR1 GTSNPN and CDR2 SVGIG (reference sequence). Losses at the gene ends were 0 bases for V and 12 bases for J; bases not matched to a gene: 10. This CDR3 reads CAWSVTGQGWRELFF. The CDR3 coding sequence is TGTGCCTGGAGTGTAACGGGACAGGGGTGGAGGGAACTGTTTTTT. Drawing the rest from reference TRBV30 and TRBJ1-4, the complete variable domain is SQTIHQWPATLVQPVGSPLSLECTVEGTSNPNLYWYRQAAGRGLQLLFYSVGIGQISSEVPQNLSASRPQDRQFILSSKKLLLSDSGFYLCAWSVTGQGWRELFFGSGTQLSVL.

The CDR3 spells CASSERDNQPQHF. The CDR3 nucleotides read TGTGCCAGCAGCGAGAGGGACAATCAGCCCCAGCATTTT. The V gene is TRBV9, the J gene TRBJ1-5; D gene unclear. V lost 3 bases, J lost 3 bases, and 7 bases lay in between. The germline V gene encodes CDR1 SGDLS and CDR2 YYNGEE. The CDR3 length is 13 residues.

The rearrangement links TRBV18 to TRBJ2-5; 9 nucleotides agree with TRBD1. CDR3 length: 13 amino acids. The V segment lost 8 bases and the J segment 4 bases; nucleotides outside the gene matches: 5. Germline V lookup: CDR1 KGHSH, CDR2 LQKENI. The CDR3 nucleotides read TGTGCCAGCGCCCCGGGACAGGGAGAGACCCAGTACTTC. The encoded protein is CASAPGQGETQYF.

The rearrangement uses TRBV27 and TRBJ1-1; possible D gene TRBD1, 5 bases. The germline V and J ends were trimmed by 2 bases and 0 bases, with 10 bases remaining between them. Germline loops: CDR1 MNHEY, CDR2 SMNVEV (reference sequence). The CDR3 runs 15 residues. CDR3 residues: CASSLGAPLNTEAFF. The CDR3 coding sequence is TGTGCCAGCAGTTTAGGGGCACCATTGAACACTGAAGCTTTCTTT.

The CDR3 loop is CASSDGGQGVADTQYF. The DNA for the CDR3 is TGTGCCAGCAGTGATGGGGGACAGGGGGTGGCAGATACGCAGTATTTT. The chain is built from TRBV2 and TRBJ2-3, with 11 nucleotides matching TRBD1. The CDR3 totals 16 residues. Per germline, CDR1 SNHLY and CDR2 FYNNEI. V lost 3 bases and J lost 4; bases outside the gene matches: 6.

The chain links TRBV5-1 to TRBJ2-3, with 13 bases aligning to TRBD2. There are 16 residues in the CDR3. Germline values: CDR1 SGHRS, CDR2 YFSETQ. V was pared by 2 bases and J by 2 bases, with 2 bases of the junction left unmatched. CDR3 protein: CASSFGTSGDTDTQYF. The CDR3 DNA reads as TGCGCCAGCAGCTTCGGGACTAGCGGGGACACAGATACGCAGTATTTT.

This rearrangement joins TRBV7-9 to TRBJ2-7, with D possibly being TRBD1 (6 bases). V was shortened by 6 bases and J by 4 bases, with 10 bases between the two germline ends. The CDR3 sequence is 12 residues long. Germline assignment: CDR1 SEHNR and CDR2 FQNEAQ (reference sequence). DNA for the CDR3: TGTGCCAGCAGACTCGGACAGTACGAGCAGTACTTC. Residues: CASRLGQYEQYF.

V gene TRBV18 combines with J gene TRBJ2-5; D remains ambiguous. The CDR3 contains 14 residues. Trimming shortened V by 3 bases and J by 4 bases, and 12 bases separated the two germline ends. Germline V gene sequence: CDR1 KGHSH, CDR2 LQKENI. The chain's CDR3 is CASSPRLNLETQYF. Here the CDR3 DNA reads TGTGCCAGCTCACCTAGACTTAATCTAGAGACCCAGTACTTC. The full variable domain, rest sourced from reference TRBV18 and TRBJ2-5, is NAGVMQNPRHLVRRRGQEARLRCSPMKGHSHVYWYRQLPEEGLKFMVYLQKENIIDESGMPKERFSAEFPKEGPSILRIQQVVRGDSAAYFCASSPRLNLETQYFGPGTRLLVL.

In this sample, this clone turned up many times. In the same sample, other DNA sequences code for this CDR3. This sequence joins TRBV3-1 (or the pseudogene TRBV3-2) and TRBJ2-7, with 12 bases matching TRBD2. Germline values: CDR1 LGHDT, CDR2 YNNKEL (reference sequence). CDR3 length equals 15 residues. The trim removed 3 bases at V and 0 bases at J, leaving 0 bases unmatched. The CDR3 bases are TGTGCCAGCAGCCAGACTAGCGGGAGCTCCTACGAGCAGTACTTC. The encoded protein is CASSQTSGSSYEQYF.

This chain connects TRBV18 to TRBJ1-3; D is unclear. This CDR3 has 16 residues. Germline V gene lookup returns CDR1 KGHSH and CDR2 LQKENI. V was cut by 3 bases and J by 0 bases, with 12 bases left in between. In DNA, the CDR3 is TGTGCCAGCTCACCGCGAGGTCTAAGCTCTGGAAACACCATATATTTT. It specifies CASSPRGLSSGNTIYF.

This chain links TRBV24-1 with TRBJ2-2; 14 bases agree with TRBD2. With V trimmed by 6 bases and J by 7 bases, 12 bases remained unmatched. Germline V gives CDR1 KGHDR, CDR2 SFDVKD. This CDR3 comprises 18 residues. This CDR3 reads CATSPRPGLAGVGGELFF. Here the CDR3 DNA reads TGTGCCACCAGTCCTCGACCGGGACTAGCGGGAGTTGGCGGGGAGCTGTTTTTT.

The V and J genes are TRBV5-4 and TRBJ2-5; TRBD2 is a possible D gene (5 bases). This CDR3 is 13 amino acids long. Per the germline V gene, CDR1 is SGHNT and CDR2 is YYREEE (reference sequence). V was shortened by 5 bases and J by 8 bases, with 16 bases between the two germline ends. The CDR3 reads CASSPGGRETQYF. The CDR3 region has the DNA TGTGCCAGCAGTCCGGGCGGACGGGAAACCCAGTACTTC.

This clone has just one count. The CDR3 nucleotides read TGTGCCAGCAGCTTAGTCTTCTCCTACAATGAGCAGTTCTTC. Its protein product is CASSLVFSYNEQFF. V usage is TRBV11-1 and J usage is TRBJ2-1, with D hard to call. Looked up from germline, CDR1 is SGHAT and CDR2 is FQDESV (reference sequence). The CDR3 covers 14 residues. The V end lost 1 base, the J end lost 0 bases, and 4 bases lay between the germline ends. Together with reference TRBV11-1 and TRBJ2-1, the CDR3 gives the full variable domain: EAEVAQSPRYKITEKSQAVAFWCDPISGHATLYWYRQILGQGPELLVQFQDESVVDDSQLPKDRFSAERLKGVDSTLKIQPAELGDSAMYLCASSLVFSYNEQFFGPGTRLTVL.

The genes are TRBV30 and TRBJ2-6; TRBD2 is a possible D gene (5 bases). The V and J ends lost 2 bases and 1 base respectively, with 6 bases between them. CDR3 length: 14 residues. Germline V lookup: CDR1 GTSNPN, CDR2 SVGIG (reference sequence). The CDR3 DNA follows: TGTGCCTGGAGTAGAGGGTCTGGGGCCAACGTCCTGACTTTC. This encodes CAWSRGSGANVLTF.

The chain links TRBV7-3 to TRBJ2-2, with D uncertain. The V gene's germline CDR1 is SGHTA and CDR2 FQGTGA. V was cut by 7 bases and J by 5 bases, with 14 bases left in between. The CDR3 loop spans 14 amino acids. The chain's CDR3 is CASTGSPGTGELFF. CDR3 bases: TGTGCCAGCACCGGGTCCCCCGGTACCGGGGAGCTGTTTTTT.

This chain joins TRBV6-6 and TRBJ2-7; 7 nucleotides align to TRBD2. The junction had 11 bases not matched to a gene; V was cut back by 7 bases and J by 2 bases. The V gene's germline CDR1 is MNHNY and CDR2 SVGAGI (reference sequence). The CDR3 is 15 amino acids. As DNA, the CDR3 is TGTGCCAGCACCAAACGGGCTAGCGGCACCTACGAGCAGTACTTC. Its translation: CASTKRASGTYEQYF.